This T cell receptor beta chain was recovered during a study of cytomegalovirus exposure and HLA in healthy donors. The CDR3 totals 13 residues. With V trimmed by 5 bases and J by 1 base, 0 bases remained unmatched. The germline V gene has CDR1 MNHEY and CDR2 SVGAGI. The PCR was carried out with 60 Vbeta primers and 13 Jbeta primers. Repertoires were generated with immunoSEQ multiplex PCR, while TCRdb's copy carries only in-frame clones and drops some. This listing includes 45,000 to 55,000 clones. Material: PBMCs. This TCR was sampled from a male donor in good health and CMV-seropositive. The rearrangement joins TRBV6-5 to TRBJ2-3; 7 bases map to TRBD2. The CDR3 nucleotides read TGTGCCAGCAGTGGGAGGGGCACAGATACGCAGTATTTT. Encoded protein: CASSGRGTDTQYF.